These 28 T cell receptor beta chains were sequenced from one sample in a study of T cells in Graves' hyperthyroidism and ophthalmopathy. Amplification yielded TCR beta CDR3 regions, with RNA transcripts as the source. During a first-round RT-PCR of the TCR CDR3, the HTBI primer set was used. TCRdb redid the calling of the multiplex PCR reads with MiXCR, one entry per CDR3 protein. This table holds about 400,000 distinct CDR3 sequences, about 14% found once. The specimen sequenced was blood. The receptor set was obtained from a man aged 18 to 35 with Graves' ophthalmopathy.

This clonotype was recorded at least ten times. V and J are TRBV30 and TRBJ2-7, with D maybe TRBD1 (5 bases). There are 15 residues in the CDR3. CDR1 is GTSNPN and CDR2 is SVGIG in the germline V gene (reference sequence). V was cut by 2 bases and J by 4 bases, with 18 bases left in between. Here the CDR3 DNA reads TGTGCCTGGAGTTCGACCACCCTAAGGGGATACGAGCAGTACTTC. Its translation: CAWSSTTLRGYEQYF.

Only a few counts were recorded for this clonotype. This chain joins TRBV27 and TRBJ2-1; TRBD2 matches 8 bases. V was pared by 5 bases and J by 4 bases, with 10 bases of the junction left unmatched. Germline-derived CDR1 and CDR2 are MNHEY and SMNVEV (reference sequence). This CDR3 spans 16 amino acids. As DNA, the CDR3 is TGTGCCAGCAGTCCCCTCCGCGGGGGGCGGTACAATGAGCAGTTCTTC. As protein: CASSPLRGGRYNEQFF.

There are a few counts of this clonotype. The rearrangement joins TRBV19 to TRBJ2-5; 10 bases agree with TRBD2. Trimming at V came to 8 bases and at J to 5 bases, leaving 8 bases not matched to a gene. This CDR3 region has 14 residues. Germline CDR1 reads LNHDA; CDR2 reads SQIVND (reference sequence). This chain's CDR3 is CASPIAGGQETQYF. CDR3 nucleotides: TGTGCCAGTCCTATAGCGGGAGGACAGGAGACCCAGTACTTC.

This clonotype was seen just once. The rearrangement uses TRBV6-2 or TRBV6-3 and TRBJ1-1, with D unresolved. The germline V gene has CDR1 MNHEY and CDR2 SVGEGT. CDR3 length equals 12 residues. V was shortened by 5 bases and J by 3 bases, with 7 bases between the two germline ends. The CDR3 loop is CASSASYTEAFF. CDR3 coding DNA: TGTGCCAGCAGTGCGAGTTACACTGAAGCTTTCTTT.

This clonotype was observed at least ten times. This chain links TRBV6-1 with TRBJ1-6; tentatively, D is TRBD1 (5 bases). Germline V lookup: CDR1 MNHNS, CDR2 SASEGT. V lost 6 bases and J lost 5, with 8 bases in between. The CDR3 has 13 amino acids. The CDR3 sequence is CASRGPDNSPLHF. The CDR3 DNA follows: TGTGCCAGCAGGGGACCGGATAATTCACCCCTCCACTTT.

This clonotype was counted ten times or more. The chain combines TRBV11-3 with TRBJ2-7; possibly TRBD2 for D (6 bases). Trimming pared 3 bases from V and 4 bases from J, leaving 10 bases between. The V gene's germline CDR1 is SGHNT and CDR2 YENEEA. The CDR3 loop spans 13 amino acids. CDR3 nucleotides: TGTGCCAGCAGCTTTGGCGGGAATTACGAGCAGTACTTC. The encoded protein is CASSFGGNYEQYF.

This clonotype was recorded many times. The chain links TRBV7-3 to TRBJ1-2, with D perhaps matching TRBD1 (6 bases). Germline V gene data show CDR1 as SGHTA and CDR2 as FQGTGA. The V gene lost 2 bases and the J gene lost 4 bases, with 8 bases spanning the gap. The CDR3 covers 13 residues. CDR3 region: CASSLGGLYGYTF. The CDR3 region has the DNA TGTGCCAGCAGCTTAGGGGGGCTCTATGGCTACACCTTC.

This clonotype was seen at least ten times. This rearrangement joins TRBV7-8 to TRBJ2-7; possibly TRBD1 or TRBD2 for D (5 bases each). CDR1 and CDR2 from the germline V gene are SGHVS and FQNEAQ. V lost 3 bases, J lost 2 bases, and 8 bases lay in between. The CDR3 extends over 13 amino acids. The CDR3 sequence: CASSLGEPYEQYF. CDR3 nucleotides: TGTGCCAGCAGCTTGGGGGAACCCTACGAGCAGTACTTC.

This clonotype was seen many times. The chain has TRBV5-1 and TRBJ2-7, with D possibly matching TRBD1 (6 bases). CDR1 is SGHRS, CDR2 YFSETQ, per germline. This CDR3 contains 15 residues. The germline V and J ends were trimmed by 3 bases and 1 base, with 14 bases remaining between them. In DNA, the CDR3 is TGCGCCAGCAGCTGGCCCCGGGACACATCCTACGAGCAGTACTTC. Its translation: CASSWPRDTSYEQYF.

This clonotype was counted at least ten times. This sequence joins TRBV20-1 and TRBJ1-2, with D possibly being TRBD1 (6 bases). Germline lookup yields CDR1 DFQATT and CDR2 SNEGSKA (reference sequence). Deletions cut 7 bases from V and 0 bases from J, with 12 bases between. The CDR3 is 13 residues long. The CDR3 spells CSVTGSPNYGYTF. The CDR3 DNA follows: TGCAGTGTTACAGGGAGCCCTAACTATGGCTACACCTTC.

This chain links TRBV29-1 with TRBJ1-1; a weak D match, TRBD1 (6 bases). There are 14 residues in the CDR3. CDR1 is SQVTM and CDR2 is ANQGSEA in the germline V gene. Trimming shortened V by 2 bases and J by 3 bases, and 13 bases separated the two germline ends. The DNA for the CDR3 is TGCAGCGTTGAACCGGCAGGGGTGCACACTGAAGCTTTCTTT. Protein product: CSVEPAGVHTEAFF.

V and J are TRBV12-3 or TRBV12-4 and TRBJ1-5, with D possibly being TRBD1 (5 bases). Trimming took off 10 bases at V and 9 bases at J, with 10 bases between the two ends. This CDR3 is 10 amino acids long. The CDR3 DNA reads TGTGCCACGGGGCCGGGGCCCCAGCATTTT. This sequence encodes CATGPGPQHF.

This clonotype has just a few counts. The J gene is TRBJ1-4, the V gene TRBV7-9, with D hard to call. The CDR3 is 13 residues long. The V gene lost 2 bases and the J gene lost 8 bases, with 9 bases spanning the gap. Germline V CDR1 and CDR2: SEHNR, FQNEAQ (reference sequence). CDR3 protein: CASSLMGLEKLFF. DNA of the CDR3: TGTGCCAGCAGCTTAATGGGTTTAGAAAAACTGTTTTTT.

This clonotype was counted at least ten times. The rearrangement uses TRBV7-9 and TRBJ2-1; 9 bases align to TRBD2. This CDR3 is built from 15 residues. Per the germline V gene, CDR1 is SEHNR and CDR2 is FQNEAQ (reference sequence). V shed 4 bases, J shed 3 bases, and the junction held 4 bases outside the gene matches. CDR3 in DNA: TGTGCCAGCAGCTCGCGGGGGGGAATCTACAATGAGCAGTTCTTC. It is translated as CASSSRGGIYNEQFF.

The rearrangement uses TRBV7-3 and TRBJ2-5; TRBD2 matches at 11 bases. Germline CDR1 SGHTA, CDR2 FQGTGA. The V gene end was trimmed by 6 bases and the J gene end by 5 bases; junction bases not matched to a gene: 8. There are 15 residues in the CDR3. CDR3 DNA sequence: TGTGCCAGCAGTCCAGGGACTAGCGGTTGGGAGACCCAGTACTTC. Its protein is CASSPGTSGWETQYF. The full variable domain, in which reference TRBV7-3 and TRBJ2-5 provide the parts outside the CDR3, is GAGVSQTPSNKVTEKGKYVELRCDPISGHTALYWYRQSLGQGPEFLIYFQGTGAADDSGLPNDRFFAVRPEGSVSTLKIQRTERGDSAVYLCASSPGTSGWETQYFGPGTRLLVL.

This clonotype was counted at least ten times. This sequence joins TRBV11-3 and TRBJ2-2; 7 positions match TRBD1. J gave up 4 bases and V 6 bases, and 5 bases lay outside the gene matches. Per germline, CDR1 SGHNT and CDR2 YENEEA. This CDR3 is 14 amino acids long. CDR3 residues: CASSKGQPTGELFF. The CDR3 DNA reads TGTGCCAGCAGTAAGGGACAGCCCACCGGGGAGCTGTTTTTT.

The chain carries TRBV6-5 and TRBJ2-7; 9 nucleotides agree with TRBD2. Germline CDR1 reads MNHEY; CDR2 reads SVGAGI. J was trimmed by 0 bases and V by 2 bases; bases with no gene match: 5. The CDR3 totals 16 residues. The CDR3: CASSYGLAGTSYEQYF. In DNA form, the CDR3 reads TGTGCCAGCAGTTACGGGCTAGCGGGGACCTCCTACGAGCAGTACTTC.

The rearrangement links TRBV10-3 to TRBJ1-6; D might be TRBD1 (5 bases). CDR1 is ENHRY, CDR2 SYGVKD, per germline. CDR3 size: 12 residues. With 5 bases removed from V and 8 bases from J, the gap between germline ends came to 7 bases. The CDR3 spells CAISKGDSPLHF. In nucleotides, the CDR3 is TGTGCCATCAGTAAAGGGGATTCACCCCTCCACTTT.

Details on this clonotype: A much more abundant neighbour one base away suggests this may be a read error. This chain joins TRBV29-1 and TRBJ2-1, with 13 bases fitting TRBD2. The CDR3 is 15 residues long. CDR1 and CDR2 (germline): SQVTM, ANQGSEA. Germline trimming cut 4 bases from V and 10 bases from J; bases unmatched to any gene: 10. CDR3 sequence (DNA): TGCAGCGTTGGTGGGACTAGCGGGGTTGATGGGGAGCAGTTCTTC. Amino acids: CSVGGTSGVDGEQFF.

Of note for this clonotype: A much larger clone differs from this one at a single base, so this may be a read error. The chain carries TRBV6-5 and TRBJ2-7, with TRBD2 matching over 11 bases. This CDR3 has 16 residues. The germline V gene has CDR1 MNHEY and CDR2 SVGAGI. Trimming cost V 2 bases and J 2 bases; bases outside gene matches: 5. This chain's CDR3 is CASSYPTTSGTYEQYF. The CDR3 region has the DNA TGTGCCAGCAGTTACCCAACGACTAGCGGGACCTACGAGCAGTACTTC.

This clonotype turned up a few times. The gene calls are TRBV6-1 and TRBJ2-2, with a tentative D call TRBD2 (5 bases). CDR3 size: 13 residues. Germline assignment: CDR1 MNHNS and CDR2 SASEGT. Trimming took off 3 bases at V and 4 bases at J, with 6 bases between the two ends. The CDR3 coding sequence is TGTGCCAGCAGTGAGGGAGTCACCGGGGAGCTGTTTTTT. Protein sequence: CASSEGVTGELFF.

This clonotype was recorded a few times. V and J are TRBV19 and TRBJ2-1; the D gene could be TRBD1 or TRBD2 (6 bases each). Trimming left V 5 bases short and J 0 bases short, with 11 bases between. There are 15 residues in the CDR3. In germline, CDR1 is LNHDA, CDR2 SQIVND (reference sequence). The DNA for the CDR3 is TGTGCCAGTAGTGGGGGGCTCCTCTCCTACAATGAGCAGTTCTTC. This gives the protein CASSGGLLSYNEQFF. Together with reference TRBV19 and TRBJ2-1, the CDR3 gives the full variable domain: DGGITQSPKYLFRKEGQNVTLSCEQNLNHDAMYWYRQDPGQGLRLIYYSQIVNDFQKGDIAEGYSVSREKKESFPLTVTSAQKNPTAFYLCASSGGLLSYNEQFFGPGTRLTVL.

The chain links TRBV9 to TRBJ2-1; TRBD2 matches at 10 bases. Germline V lookup: CDR1 SGDLS, CDR2 YYNGEE. Trimming cost V 0 bases and J 3 bases; bases outside gene matches: 3. The CDR3 has 16 residues. The CDR3 DNA follows: TGTGCCAGCAGCGTAGTTACTAGCGGGGACTACAATGAGCAGTTCTTC. Its protein product is CASSVVTSGDYNEQFF.

About this clonotype itself: At one end, the junction sequence differs from germline, possibly due to a read error. The chain has TRBV7-2 and TRBJ2-1; 8 bases map to TRBD1. CDR3 length equals 13 residues. Germline assignment: CDR1 SGHTA and CDR2 FQGNSA. CDR3 protein: CASSPGTGNEQSF. CDR3 coding DNA: TGTGCCAGCAGTCCCGGGACAGGCAATGAGCAGTCCTTC.

This clonotype has a count of ten or more. The chain joins TRBV19 to TRBJ2-7; 12 bases fit TRBD2. CDR1 is LNHDA, CDR2 SQIVND, per germline (reference sequence). J was trimmed by 4 bases and V by 5 bases; bases with no gene match: 6. The length of the CDR3 is 15 residues. CDR3 loop: CASSRRTSGNYEQYF. Here the CDR3 DNA reads TGTGCCAGTAGTCGTCGGACTAGCGGGAATTACGAGCAGTACTTC.

Many counts were recorded for this clonotype. This chain links TRBV7-9 with TRBJ1-2, with D tentatively TRBD1 (5 bases). Per the germline V gene, CDR1 is SEHNR and CDR2 is FQNEAQ (reference sequence). The length of the CDR3 is 15 residues. Between the trimmed V and J ends, which lost 1 base and 4 bases, there was a span of 13 bases. The CDR3 bases are TGTGCCAGCAGCTTAGGCCAGGCAGGGACCTATGGCTACACCTTC. Translated: CASSLGQAGTYGYTF.

The chain's CDR3 is CASSIPGLAESTDTQYF. The CDR3 bases are TGCGCCAGCAGCATCCCGGGACTAGCGGAGAGCACAGATACGCAGTATTTT. The chain employs TRBV5-1 and TRBJ2-3; 11 bases match TRBD2. The germline V gene has CDR1 SGHRS and CDR2 YFSETQ. The CDR3 loop spans 17 amino acids. The ends lost 4 bases at V and 0 bases at J; junction bases unmatched: 7.

The chain combines TRBV10-2 with TRBJ2-1, with D maybe TRBD2 (5 bases). V lost 7 bases and J 4 bases, leaving 11 bases between the germline ends. CDR1 is WSHSY and CDR2 is SAAADI in the germline V gene. The CDR3 runs to 13 residues. CDR3 DNA sequence: TGCGCCAGCATGGGAGAGATATACAATGAGCAGTTCTTC. Translated, it gives CASMGEIYNEQFF.